This T cell receptor (beta chain) was recovered during a study of shared clonotypes between healthy human individuals (dated by TCRdb to the early 2020s). A note on the overall study: Three men and a couple of women, aged 18 to 49 years, made up the cohort. Each donor's leukapheresis produced roughly between roughly 0.85 and 10 billion PBMCs. Blood TCR repertoires of five healthy adults were deeply sequenced to estimate repertoire size and the extent of clonotype sharing between individuals. Different laboratories and diverse techniques were used to prepare libraries and sequence TCR repertoires, to increase sequencing depth and limit assay-specific biases. For each donor, three plates each were used for CD4 naive and CD4 memory, two plates were used for CD8 naive, and one plate was used for CD8 memory. The paper's findings and limits, for the study overall: Incomplete sequencing was indicated by rarefaction of sorted-subset datasets, despite the large sequencing depth. Across a handful of donors, around 5% of naive CD4, approximately 3.6% of naive CD8, 2% to 2.5% of memory CD4, and around 0.4% of memory CD8 clonotypes were shared. Because the study included a small number of donors, the genetic and exposure-history diversity represented was limited. Compared with non-shared clonotypes, clonotypes shared by all four sorted-subset donors had higher generation probabilities. Pairwise subsampling led to the expectation that sequencing depth would affect the degree of clonotype sharing among donors. Naive subsets generally had larger estimated clonotype richness than memory subsets. Sampling was limited to blood, and TCR repertoires in tissue likely differ from TCR repertoires in blood.

For the CD8 naive samples, CD45RO-negative cells were positively selected for CCR7, yielding a CD45RA+CCR7+ population from which TemRA cells were excluded. Donors were healthy HIV-negative adults with no recently reported acute infections or vaccinations. Every donor was a Caucasian adult residing in Nashville, Tennessee, USA. Blood was obtained by leukapheresis, after which PBMCs were separated by Ficoll-Histopaque density gradient centrifugation and cryopreserved in liquid nitrogen vapor phase. Purity and quantity of every magnetically sorted T cell population were checked by analytical flow cytometry. Genomic DNA was isolated from each sorted fraction and quantified by UV absorbance on a Nanodrop 2000c. TCR CDR3 regions were amplified from genomic DNA by multiplex PCR using the deep immunoSEQ assay. Genomic DNA extracted from each cell subset was distributed evenly over all wells of several immunoSEQ 96-well plates, and each plate served as one replicate. For sorted subsets, roughly 200 ng of genomic DNA, equivalent to roughly 33,000 T cell genomes, went into each replicate PCR. Purified libraries were quantified with a Qubit 3.0 fluorometer, sized on a Bioanalyzer 2100, and re-quantified with the KAPA Library Quantification kit. Each immunoSEQ 96-well plate was sequenced on its own single-read 150-cycle Illumina NextSeq 550 flow cell. Regarding the original processing steps: Because the immunoSEQ output held only junctional sequences and lacked quality scores, the filtering could not match the filtering applied to full-length reads. Sequences were annotated with PyIR, a Python wrapper for IgBLAST v1.9, using IMGT germline references to assign V/J genes and CDR3. Any read was removed if the V/J assignment was weak (E-value above 1e-6), the CDR3 was missing, or the read contained stop codons, out-of-frame junctions, or ambiguous translated residues. V3J clonotypes were defined as sequences sharing the same inferred V gene, J gene, and CDR3 amino acid sequence. Percentage overlap between repertoires was calculated by dividing the number of shared unique clonotypes by the size of the smaller repertoire. RTK rarefaction, the Chao1 estimator, and Recon v2.1 estimates of unobserved clonotypes were used to assess repertoire richness. For all TCRbeta clonotypes obtained by the gDNA method from four donors, generation probabilities were computed with OLGA. This is the immuneACCESS table as TCRdb keeps it, with only in-frame sequences that have V and J called. A part of the clones is gone; compared with another copy, unresolved V genes explain less than half, and the rest is unexplained. V and J calls and clone size are as listed in that table; D and trimming were resolved from the DNA. The sample has over 2 million clones on record, about 95% of them singletons. Of the sample, 0.85% to 1.2% falls within the top ten clones.

The V and J ends are trimmed by 0 bases and 4 bases, leaving 8 bases between them. Taken from cysteine to phenylalanine, the CDR3 has 14 residues. Of all the DNA, just the CDR3 is kept, 42 bases in frame from base 1. CDR1 and CDR2 (WNHNN, SYGVQD) derive from the germline V gene (reference sequence). Remarks on this clone: Its antigen remains unidentified. There are no base qualities to consult, and no much larger clone falls within one base.

This receptor was identified in a man aged 18 to 35 in good health. This chain is built from TRBV10-1 and TRBJ2-3; the D gene is unclear. Sequencing input: naive CD8+ T cells sorted from blood. Taken with the paper, the label for cell subset or site translates to: CD45RA+CCR7+. The CDR3 region has the sequence CASSESIEADTQYF. In nucleotides, the sequence is TGCGCCAGCAGTGAGTCGATTGAGGCAGATACGCAGTATTTT.